The 10 T cell receptor beta chains given below trace back to one sample, sequenced in a study of shared clonotypes between healthy human individuals. Assay: immunoSEQ multiplex PCR; the TCRdb copy retains only in-frame clones and omits some. The table has 600,000 to 750,000 clones, 90% seen once. The sequenced sample consisted of memory CD8+ T cells from PBMCs. The subset denotes: CD45RO+ cells pooled with CCR7-negative TemRA cells. The receptors come from a man aged 18 to 29 in good health. Some clones in this sample may be carry-over from other donors' samples.

The CDR3 protein is CASSQVGLAATDTQYF. As DNA, the CDR3 is TGCGCCAGCAGCCAAGTTGGACTAGCGGCAACAGATACGCAGTATTTT. The chain is built from TRBV4-1 and TRBJ2-3; 10 bases are a match to TRBD2. Per the germline V gene, CDR1 is MGHRA and CDR2 is YSYEKL. The length of the CDR3 is 16 residues. With V trimmed by 1 base and J by 3 bases, 4 bases remained unmatched.

The chain links TRBV11-2 to TRBJ2-2; D remains ambiguous. The germline CDR1 and CDR2 sequences are SGHAT and FQNNGV. The ends were cut back, 1 base at V and 6 bases at J, with 6 bases in the middle. CDR3 length: 13 residues. CDR3 nucleotide sequence: TGTGCCAGCAGCTTAGCGTATGCCGGGGAGCTGTTTTTT. Translated: CASSLAYAGELFF.

The chain is built from TRBV4-1 and TRBJ2-7, with D possibly matching TRBD1 (5 bases). Between the trimmed V and J ends, which lost 1 base and 3 bases, there was a span of 7 bases. This CDR3 has 13 amino acids. Germline CDR1 reads MGHRA; CDR2 reads YSYEKL. In DNA form, the CDR3 reads TGCGCCAGCAGCCAAGGCAGGGTCTACGAGCAGTACTTC. This codes for CASSQGRVYEQYF.

The chain uses TRBV13 and TRBJ1-4; 7 bases are a match to TRBD1. Losses at the gene ends were 6 bases for V and 4 bases for J; bases not matched to a gene: 5. Per the germline V gene, CDR1 is PRHDT and CDR2 is FYEKMQ (reference sequence). The CDR3 runs 14 residues. Here the CDR3 reads CASRSGGNNEKLFF. As DNA, the CDR3 is TGTGCCAGCAGATCAGGGGGAAATAATGAAAAACTGTTTTTT.

The J gene is TRBJ2-1, the V gene TRBV10-2, with 10 bases lining up with TRBD2. This CDR3 spans 16 amino acids. Germline V gives CDR1 WSHSY, CDR2 SAAADI. With V trimmed by 11 bases and J by 4 bases, 14 bases remained unmatched. CDR3 nucleotide sequence: TGCGCCTTCCCACCCCCCCTAGCGGGAGCTTACAATGAGCAGTTCTTC. It yields the protein CAFPPPLAGAYNEQFF.

The rearrangement uses TRBV28 and TRBJ1-1; D uncertain. Germline V gene lookup returns CDR1 MDHEN and CDR2 SYDVKM. This CDR3 is 13 amino acids long. With 5 bases removed from V and 8 bases from J, the gap between germline ends came to 15 bases. The CDR3 protein is CASSPRLGGEAFF. As DNA, the CDR3 is TGTGCCAGCAGTCCAAGACTGGGAGGGGAAGCTTTCTTT.

The chain has TRBV7-9 and TRBJ1-5, with a weak D call TRBD1 (5 bases). With 4 bases removed from V and 5 bases from J, the gap between germline ends came to 12 bases. The germline CDR1 and CDR2 sequences are SEHNR and FQNEAQ (reference sequence). This CDR3 has 14 residues. This CDR3 is CASSSTGDDQPQHF. Here the CDR3 DNA reads TGTGCCAGCAGCTCAACTGGGGACGATCAGCCCCAGCATTTT. The full variable domain, rest sourced from reference TRBV7-9 and TRBJ1-5, is DTGVSQNPRHKITKRGQNVTFRCDPISEHNRLYWYRQTLGQGPEFLTYFQNEAQLEKSRLLSDRFSAERPKGSFSTLEIQRTEQGDSAMYLCASSSTGDDQPQHFGDGTRLSIL.

Turning to this clone: The same CDR3 is also encoded by other DNA sequences in this sample. The gene calls are TRBV27 and TRBJ1-1; a possible D gene is TRBD1 (6 bases). CDR1 is MNHEY, CDR2 SMNVEV, per germline (reference sequence). Trimming took off 4 bases at V and 0 bases at J, with 6 bases between the two ends. The CDR3 covers 13 residues. The DNA for the CDR3 is TGTGCCAGCAGTTGGACAGTGAACACTGAAGCTTTCTTT. It codes for CASSWTVNTEAFF.

The CDR3, as DNA: TGTGCCAGCAGTTTATTGAGCGGGGGAGAGACCCAGTACTTC. Its translation is CASSLLSGGETQYF. The chain couples TRBV27 to TRBJ2-5, with 8 positions matching TRBD2. V was clipped by 1 base and J by 4 bases; unmatched bases: 2. The CDR3 spans 14 residues. Germline V lookup: CDR1 MNHEY, CDR2 SMNVEV (reference sequence).

This chain uses TRBV10-1 with TRBJ2-7; D is uncertain. Germline CDR1 is WNHNN and CDR2 is SYGVQD (reference sequence). CDR3 length: 13 residues. V lost 4 bases to trimming and J lost 0 bases, with 7 bases between them. For the CDR3, the DNA is TGCGCCAGCAGTGGACCATCCTCCTACGAGCAGTACTTC. Its translation is CASSGPSSYEQYF.